The source of this T cell receptor (beta chain) is a study of CD8 T cells in ankylosing spondylitis (dated by TCRdb to 2015 to 2018). Context from the whole study: T cell receptor beta repertoires were profiled in healthy donors and ankylosing spondylitis patients so that disease-linked TCR variants could be found. The full study cohort was made up of 25 to 30 ankylosing spondylitis patients and over 90 healthy donors. Samples of peripheral blood were taken, and for ankylosing spondylitis patients, synovial fluid was collected as well. The full study reports these points: In peripheral blood, the disease-linked clones were found at relatively low frequencies and had a CD8+ phenotype. Blood from ankylosing spondylitis patients appeared to be characterized by a TCR beta motif made up of several highly homologous amino acid variants. Some motif variants had previously been reported in the synovial fluid and blood of reactive arthritis patients, which suggests shared mechanisms of disease initiation. Significant enrichment of the disease-linked clones was reported in matched synovial fluid samples from ankylosing spondylitis patients.

This clonotype was observed a few times. It lacks a known antigen. No qualities accompany the bases; no much larger clone lies one base away. Synovial fluid samples were paired with blood samples taken from the same ankylosing spondylitis patients. Sequencing instrument: Illumina HiSeq 2500. TCR beta libraries were prepared by quantitative 5'-RACE with molecular barcodes. The published analysis was carried out like this. A new computational method, built on a probabilistic model of VDJ rearrangement, was used to identify disease-linked TCR variants. TCRdb reworked the public reads: Q25 trimming with fastp, MiXCR clone assembly, productive beta chains retained. When rows share a CDR3 protein, they turn into one entry using the most common DNA and genes. TCRdb's processing, not the authors', yielded these V and J calls. Across this sample there are under 170,000 distinct CDR3 sequences, with under 45% seen only once. The ten biggest clones cover about 15% of the sample.

V drops 2 bases and J drops 0 bases, leaving 10 bases in between. CDR3 length: 15 amino acids, cysteine to phenylalanine. Only CDR3 DNA remains: 45 bases, in frame from the first base. The germline V gene yields SNHLY for CDR1 and FYNNEI for CDR2. Here the chain combines TRBV2 and TRBJ1-2, with the D segment identity uncertain. Sequences were obtained from synovial fluid, either unsorted or a sorted T cell fraction (not recorded which). This receptor was identified in a male donor with ankylosing spondylitis. Read as DNA, the sequence is TGTGCCAGCAGTGAAATAAAAACTCCTAACTATGGCTACACCTTC. This encodes CASSEIKTPNYGYTF.